A selection of T cell receptor beta chains follows, all from one sample in a study of OX40 agonist ivuxolimab in advanced cancers. Only in-frame clones appear in the TCRdb table, and some are missing; sequencing was by immunoSEQ multiplex PCR. The sample yields 45,000 to 60,000 clones, about 89% seen once. The sequenced sample was CD4+ or CD8+ T cells sorted from blood, obtained in a trial of the OX40 agonist ivuxolimab. All receptors derive from an adult with an advanced solid tumor such as melanoma, head and neck, liver or kidney cancer. Both conserved end residues are part of each CDR3. Size is omitted from some rows. Given values are once, few, many or a class for expanded clones.

V	J	size	CDR3
TRBV28	TRBJ1-5	-	CASRDQQGTQPQHF
TRBV4-3	TRBJ2-7	-	CASSQEGPGPPYEQYF
TRBV7-9	TRBJ2-7	-	CASSLSSHEQYF
TRBV28	TRBJ2-1	-	CASSSHRAGSSYNEQFF
TRBV29-1	TRBJ1-2	-	CSVVDRGFVFGGYTF
TRBV29-1	TRBJ2-1	-	CSVEGGLAGADEQFF
TRBV9	TRBJ1-1	-	CASNTQGTEAFF
TRBV28	TRBJ1-5	-	CASSLWGDSYNQPQHF
TRBV27	TRBJ1-4	-	CASGPINEKLFF
TRBV2	TRBJ2-1	-	CASNIAGGGDEQFF
TRBV6-6	TRBJ2-7	-	CASSPGLAGGTYEQYF
TRBV4-2	TRBJ2-2	-	CASSQEDLALGTGELFF
TRBV28	TRBJ2-3	-	CASSFSLAGATDTQYF
TRBV13	TRBJ2-7	-	CASSLGTGGEQYF
TRBV4-1	TRBJ2-2	-	CASSQGQGLAGGYTGELFF
TRBV7-9	TRBJ2-2	-	CASSPPGGNTGELFF
TRBV30	TRBJ2-5	-	CAWSHPTTDVATQYF
TRBV2	TRBJ2-7	-	CASSPTGQGSPEQYF
TRBV10-3	TRBJ2-3	-	CAIRDRGYPDTQYF
TRBV27	TRBJ2-3	-	CASSFGGVDTQYF
TRBV19	TRBJ1-5	-	CASSIWGDAQPQHF
TRBV5-6	TRBJ1-2	-	CASSLVGGYTF
TRBV19	TRBJ2-7	-	CASSEGSVSYEQYF
TRBV10-1	TRBJ2-7	-	CASLTYEQYF
TRBV4-2	TRBJ2-5	-	CASSQEGTGETQYF
TRBV25-1	TRBJ1-2	once	CASVSNYGYTF
TRBV2	TRBJ2-1	-	CASPGTLPNEQFF
TRBV11-2	TRBJ2-1	few	CASSSPRYGGAIYNEQFF
TRBV28	TRBJ2-7	-	CASSLRLAGVSEQYF
TRBV7-8	TRBJ1-1	once	CASSLWQGDTEAFF
TRBV11-1	TRBJ2-1	-	CASSSHGDRRFNEQFF
TRBV19	TRBJ2-7	-	CASSSSPSSYEQYF
TRBV6-5	TRBJ2-5	-	CASRAADSLQETQYF
TRBV10-1	TRBJ2-3	once	CASSFSGTTDTQYF
TRBV28	TRBJ2-3	medium-sized	CASERENRNTQYF
TRBV4-1	TRBJ2-7	-	CASSQGSGAYEQYF
TRBV19	TRBJ2-7	-	CASSIGTAYEQYF
TRBV9	TRBJ2-1	-	CASSPLGGEQFF
TRBV15	TRBJ1-2	-	CATSRDGDRVGYTF
TRBV4-1	TRBJ2-2	-	CASSQGGQANTGELFF